One and the same sample provided the 15 T cell receptor beta chains below, sequenced in a study of T cells in Graves' hyperthyroidism and ophthalmopathy. TCR beta CDR3 regions were amplified from RNA transcripts. HTBI primers were employed in a first-round RT-PCR of the TCR CDR3. TCRdb used MiXCR to reprocess the multiplex PCR reads, holding one entry per CDR3 protein. The sample holds approximately 330,000 distinct CDR3 sequences, around a fifth seen once. The sequenced sample consisted of blood. The receptors stem from a woman in her forties or fifties with Graves' hyperthyroidism.

This clonotype showed up many times. This sequence joins TRBV20-1 and TRBJ2-1; 8 bases line up with TRBD2. Germline CDR1 is DFQATT and CDR2 is SNEGSKA (reference sequence). The CDR3 contains 14 residues. The trim removed 2 bases at V and 2 bases at J, leaving 2 bases unmatched. CDR3 residues: CSARNSGTYNEQFF. The CDR3, as DNA: TGCAGTGCTAGAAATAGCGGGACCTACAATGAGCAGTTCTTC.

This clonotype was seen ten or more times. V is TRBV28 and J is TRBJ1-3; D is perhaps TRBD1 (6 bases). V lost 4 bases, J lost 4 bases, and 14 bases lay in between. This CDR3 comprises 15 residues. Germline-derived CDR1 and CDR2 are MDHEN and SYDVKM. CDR3 amino acids: CASSSLPRGGNTIYF. In DNA form, the CDR3 reads TGTGCCAGCAGTTCCCTCCCCAGGGGAGGAAACACCATATATTTT.

This clonotype was counted between two and nine times. The genes are TRBV4-1 and TRBJ2-5; TRBD2 agrees at 7 bases. Germline loops: CDR1 MGHRA, CDR2 YSYEKL. CDR3 length equals 16 residues. J was trimmed by 4 bases and V by 0 bases; bases with no gene match: 8. The CDR3 sequence: CASSQDPGTKIETQYF. CDR3 nucleotide sequence: TGCGCCAGCAGCCAAGATCCCGGGACTAAGATAGAGACCCAGTACTTC.

This clonotype came up many times. CDR3 bases: TGTGCCAGCAGTTTTGGGGTATTGAGCTATGGCTACACCTTC. It yields the protein CASSFGVLSYGYTF. The chain uses TRBV27 and TRBJ1-2; D not resolved. The V and J ends lost 3 bases and 4 bases respectively, with 12 bases between them. The CDR3 extends over 14 amino acids. Germline values: CDR1 MNHEY, CDR2 SMNVEV (reference sequence).

This clonotype was counted many times. The chain couples TRBV12-3 or TRBV12-4 to TRBJ2-1; 8 nucleotides match TRBD2. There are 15 residues in the CDR3. V lost 1 base and J lost 6; bases outside the gene matches: 5. In DNA, the CDR3 is TGTGCCAGCAGTTTAGTAGCTAGCGGGCGCAATGAGCAGTTCTTC. Amino acids: CASSLVASGRNEQFF.

The rearrangement links TRBV27 to TRBJ2-7; a weak D match, TRBD2 (6 bases). The V and J ends lost 0 bases and 5 bases respectively, with 11 bases between them. The germline V gene encodes CDR1 MNHEY and CDR2 SMNVEV (reference sequence). This CDR3 is 14 amino acids long. CDR3 DNA sequence: TGTGCCAGCAGTTTATCCCTACCGGGGGACGAGCAGTACTTC. It translates to CASSLSLPGDEQYF.

There are many counts of this clonotype. The J gene is TRBJ2-3, the V gene TRBV29-1; 8 nucleotides align to TRBD2. The V gene's germline CDR1 is SQVTM and CDR2 ANQGSEA. The length of the CDR3 is 13 residues. Unmatched junction bases numbered 0, after V lost 3 bases and J lost 1 base. The chain's CDR3 is CSVERGGTDTQYF. The CDR3 DNA sequence: TGCAGCGTTGAGCGGGGGGGCACAGATACGCAGTATTTT.

V and J are TRBV7-8 and TRBJ2-1; TRBD2 matches 8 bases. Germline V gene lookup returns CDR1 SGHVS and CDR2 FQNEAQ. The CDR3 is made up of 15 amino acids. J gave up 5 bases and V 1 base, and 4 bases lay outside the gene matches. The CDR3: CASSLVGLADNEQFF. For the CDR3, the DNA is TGTGCCAGCAGCTTAGTAGGACTAGCCGACAATGAGCAGTTCTTC.

The J gene is TRBJ2-6, the V gene TRBV6-1, with D tentatively TRBD1 (5 bases). Trimming took off 2 bases at V and 0 bases at J, with 14 bases between the two ends. Looked up from germline, CDR1 is MNHNS and CDR2 is SASEGT. This CDR3 comprises 18 residues. For the CDR3, the DNA is TGTGCCAGCAGTGAAAGAGGAGCAGGGCGCTCTGGGGCCAACGTCCTGACTTTC. It is translated as CASSERGAGRSGANVLTF.

On this clonotype itself: This may come from a read error, since a much larger clone is one base off. The chain couples TRBV7-2 to TRBJ2-6, with 8 bases identical to TRBD2. CDR3 length: 17 residues. Germline V gene data show CDR1 as SGHTA and CDR2 as FQGNSA. CDR3 nucleotide sequence: TGTGCCAGCAGATTAGCGGGGTTCAGGGCTGGGGCCAACGTCCTGACTTTC. It is translated as CASRLAGFRAGANVLTF.

This clonotype was seen many times. The V gene is TRBV10-3, the J gene TRBJ1-5; D remains unclear. Germline assignment: CDR1 ENHRY and CDR2 SYGVKD. Trimming shortened V by 10 bases and J by 2 bases, and 12 bases separated the two germline ends. This CDR3 comprises 13 residues. The DNA of the CDR3 is TGTGCCACCGCCCGGCAGGGCAATCAGCCCCAGCATTTT. Its protein is CATARQGNQPQHF.

V gene TRBV28 combines with J gene TRBJ2-7, with 7 bases aligning to TRBD1. The V and J ends lost 6 bases and 2 bases, in that order; junction bases with no gene match: 16. Germline V gene lookup returns CDR1 MDHEN and CDR2 SYDVKM. CDR3 length equals 17 residues. CDR3 protein: CASRRSPGQVATYEQYF. As DNA, the CDR3 is TGTGCCAGCAGAAGATCACCCGGACAGGTAGCGACCTACGAGCAGTACTTC. The complete variable domain, with remaining parts taken from reference TRBV28 and TRBJ2-7, reads DVKVTQSSRYLVKRTGEKVFLECVQDMDHENMFWYRQDPGLGLRLIYFSYDVKMKEKGDIPEGYSVSREKKERFSLILESASTNQTSMYLCASRRSPGQVATYEQYFGPGTRLTVT.

This clonotype was observed many times. The chain is built from TRBV28 and TRBJ1-1; D is unclear. The ends were cut back, 4 bases at V and 0 bases at J, with 12 bases in the middle. CDR3 size: 15 residues. Germline V CDR1 and CDR2: MDHEN, SYDVKM. In DNA form, the CDR3 reads TGTGCCAGCAGTTCCTCGGGAATTGTGAACACTGAAGCTTTCTTT. Amino acid sequence: CASSSSGIVNTEAFF.

This clonotype was found many times. V gene TRBV11-1 combines with J gene TRBJ2-2; D may be TRBD1 or TRBD2 (6 bases each). V was shortened by 8 bases and J by 6 bases, with 19 bases between the two germline ends. Germline loops: CDR1 SGHAT, CDR2 FQDESV (reference sequence). The CDR3 has 15 amino acids. This CDR3 reads CASHNEGGASGELFF. CDR3 coding DNA: TGTGCCAGCCATAACGAGGGGGGTGCGTCCGGGGAGCTGTTTTTT.

This clonotype was detected a few times. CDR3 sequence (DNA): TGTGCCAGCAGTTTCGTTCTCCCGAAGGGAGAGACCCAGTACTTC. Encoded protein: CASSFVLPKGETQYF. The V gene is TRBV28, the J gene TRBJ2-5; D gene uncertain. Trimming shortened V by 3 bases and J by 4 bases, and 15 bases separated the two germline ends. CDR1 and CDR2 from the germline V gene are MDHEN and SYDVKM. The CDR3 runs 15 residues.